This TCR beta chain was recorded in a study of blood T cell repertoires in COVID-19. For the study at large: The cDNA or gDNA used as material had been derived from T cells, B-cell-depleted T cells, or PBMCs.

From germline, CDR1 is MNHEY and CDR2 SVGAGI. Deletions cut 0 bases from V and 5 bases from J, with 11 bases between. This CDR3 is built from 16 residues. Sequencing was performed with immunoSEQ multiplex PCR; in TCRdb, only in-frame clones are kept and a portion is missing. The repertoire holds approximately 330,000 clones, with 90% as singletons. The receptor's source is a middle-aged woman with COVID-19, enrolled during active disease. Sequenced: peripheral blood. This chain joins TRBV6-5 and TRBJ1-6; possible D gene TRBD1, 6 bases. The CDR3 nucleotides read TGTGCCAGCAGTTACTCTGCAGACAGGAATAATTCACCCCTCCACTTT. Translation gives CASSYSADRNNSPLHF.